This TCR beta chain was obtained from a study of blood T cell repertoires in COVID-19. Study summary: From the United States, Italy and Spain came samples of acute and convalescent COVID-19.

Trimming removed 0 bases at V and 0 bases at J, with 9 bases between. The CDR3 is made up of 16 amino acids. Germline lookup yields CDR1 SGHRS and CDR2 YFSETQ. Here immunoSEQ multiplex PCR was the method, and the copy in TCRdb shows in-frame clones only, minus some. The table lists some 25,000 clones, about nine tenths of them singletons. The sequenced sample was peripheral blood. This TCR derives from a man aged 50 or older with active COVID-19. The chain couples TRBV5-1 to TRBJ1-4; D gene unclear. This chain's CDR3 is CASSLARIATNEKLFF. In nucleotides, the CDR3 is TGCGCCAGCAGCTTGGCCCGTATTGCAACTAATGAAAAACTGTTTTTT.